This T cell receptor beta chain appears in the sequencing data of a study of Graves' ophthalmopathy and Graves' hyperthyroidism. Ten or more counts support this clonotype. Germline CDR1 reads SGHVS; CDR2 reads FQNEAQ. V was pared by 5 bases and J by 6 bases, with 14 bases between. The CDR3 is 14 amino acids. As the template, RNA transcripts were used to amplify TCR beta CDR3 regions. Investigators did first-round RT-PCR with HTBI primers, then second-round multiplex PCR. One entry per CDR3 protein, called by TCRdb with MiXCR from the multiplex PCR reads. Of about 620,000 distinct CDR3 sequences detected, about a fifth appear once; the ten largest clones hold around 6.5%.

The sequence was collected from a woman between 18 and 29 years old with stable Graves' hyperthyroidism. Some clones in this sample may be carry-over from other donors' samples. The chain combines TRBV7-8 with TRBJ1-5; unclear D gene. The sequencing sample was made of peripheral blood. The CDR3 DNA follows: TGTGCCAGCAGCCTTACACCACGGAGTCAGCCCCAGCATTTT. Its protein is CASSLTPRSQPQHF.